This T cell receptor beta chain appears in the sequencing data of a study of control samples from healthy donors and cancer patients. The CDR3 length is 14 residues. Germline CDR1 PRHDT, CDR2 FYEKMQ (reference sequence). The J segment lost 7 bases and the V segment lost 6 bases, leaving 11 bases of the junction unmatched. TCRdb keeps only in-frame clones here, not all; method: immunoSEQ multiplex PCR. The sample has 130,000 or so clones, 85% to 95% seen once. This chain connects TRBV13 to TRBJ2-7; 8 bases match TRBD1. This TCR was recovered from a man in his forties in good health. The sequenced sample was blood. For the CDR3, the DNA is TGTGCCAGCAGTCCGGGACAGGCCACGCGGGAGCAGTACTTC. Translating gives CASSPGQATREQYF.